This T cell receptor (beta chain) was recorded in a study of T cells after posttransplantation cyclophosphamide. Study-wide results and limits: Skin or GI-infiltrating T cells shared few TRB sequences with blood. Donor-recipient repertoire similarity was low at 1-2 months, rising over year one.

Treatment was busulfan-fludarabine conditioning, a marrow graft, and cyclophosphamide on days +3 and +4. This clone occurred a few times. Its antigen is unidentified. V lost 3 bases, J lost 6 bases, and 15 bases lay in between. The germline V gene has CDR1 GTSNPN and CDR2 SVGIG (reference sequence). This CDR3 region has 14 residues. Sequencing was performed with immunoSEQ multiplex PCR; in TCRdb, only in-frame clones are kept and a portion is missing. Among about 4,100 clones listed, about 76% were seen once. Material: PBMCs, obtained 29 days after a stem cell transplant with posttransplant cyclophosphamide. V gene TRBV30 combines with J gene TRBJ2-4, with TRBD2 as a possible D gene (6 bases). This clonotype was obtained from a male patient between 50 and 60 years old who received an allogeneic stem cell transplant from an unrelated donor, was CMV-positive, and had acute GVHD only. Some T cells may be graft donor cells. In DNA, the CDR3 is TGTGCCTGGAGGGCGGGGCCCTTCGGAAACATTCAGTACTTC. It encodes CAWRAGPFGNIQYF.